The subject of this entry is one TCR beta chain. The antigen is undetermined. The data were obtained in a study of T cell responses to AZD1222 COVID-19 vaccine. Data came from immunoSEQ multiplex PCR; TCRdb stores just in-frame clones and leaves some out. This table holds 89,000 or so clones, about 86% found once. Broader study findings: Epitopes outside B.1.351 and B.1.1.7 mutated regions reportedly drew nearly half of spike TCRs. Across spike, vaccine-associated CD4 TCRs were found, dominant at 160-218 and 743-854.

CDR1 is SGHRS and CDR2 is YFSETQ in the germline V gene. The CDR3 totals 16 residues. Deletions cut 0 bases from V and 4 bases from J, with 13 bases between. The specimen comprised peripheral blood, sampled 28 days after the second AZD1222 dose. This TCR was sampled from an adult who received the AZD1222 COVID-19 vaccine. The chain uses TRBV5-1 and TRBJ2-2, with a weak D call TRBD2 (6 bases). The CDR3 DNA is TGCGCCAGCAGCTTGGCGACTCAAGCGGGCACCGGGGAGCTGTTTTTT. Protein sequence: CASSLATQAGTGELFF.